Following are 7 T cell receptor beta chains from one sample sequenced in a study of identical twins. MiXCR, run by TCRdb on the 5' RACE reads, gives a single entry per CDR3 protein. Of hundreds of thousands of distinct CDR3 sequences in the sample, roughly 7% were seen once. These sequences were also reported in another study, on yellow fever vaccine responses in identical twins.

Material: memory (CD45RO+) T cells sorted from blood. The receptors originated from a woman between 18 and 30 years old in good health.

In this sample, this clonotype turned up many times. The V call is TRBV12-3 or TRBV12-4, the J call TRBJ2-1; a weak D match, TRBD2 (6 bases). V lost 7 bases, J lost 2 bases, and 15 bases lay in between. The CDR3 covers 15 residues. DNA for the CDR3: TGTGCCAGCAACGCGGGGTCTACTACCTACAATGAGCAGTTCTTC. It codes for CASNAGSTTYNEQFF.

This rearrangement joins TRBV12-5 to TRBJ2-1; possible D gene TRBD1, 5 bases. This CDR3 comprises 12 residues. Germline V gene data show CDR1 as LGHNT and CDR2 as FRNRAP. V lost 2 bases, J lost 7 bases, and 6 bases lay in between. The CDR3 protein is CASGLPGNEQFF. In nucleotides, the CDR3 is TGTGCTAGTGGTTTGCCAGGGAATGAGCAGTTCTTC.

This clonotype was observed a handful of times. The V and J genes are TRBV20-1 and TRBJ1-2; 10 bases line up with TRBD1. Germline V gives CDR1 DFQATT, CDR2 SNEGSKA (reference sequence). The CDR3 extends over 13 amino acids. Trimming at V came to 6 bases and at J to 3 bases, leaving 4 bases not matched to a gene. The CDR3 loop reads CSATGQGDYGYTF. The DNA for the CDR3 is TGCAGTGCCACCGGACAGGGGGACTATGGCTACACCTTC.

This clonotype appeared many times. The chain combines TRBV5-1 with TRBJ2-7; TRBD1 might be the D (5 bases). Germline values: CDR1 SGHRS, CDR2 YFSETQ. Trimming took off 0 bases at V and 3 bases at J, with 13 bases between the two ends. The CDR3 runs to 15 residues. CDR3 sequence reads: CASSLEAGHGYEQYF. DNA for the CDR3: TGCGCCAGCAGCTTGGAAGCTGGACACGGCTACGAGCAGTACTTC.

In this sample, this clonotype turned up a few times. This sequence joins TRBV6-5 and TRBJ2-4; D is perhaps TRBD1 (6 bases). The V gene lost 4 bases and the J gene lost 6 bases, with 13 bases spanning the gap. The CDR3 covers 14 residues. Germline-derived CDR1 and CDR2 are MNHEY and SVGAGI. The CDR3 here is CASSSADSTNIQYF. The DNA for the CDR3 is TGTGCCAGCAGTTCCGCGGACAGTACAAACATTCAGTACTTC.

This clonotype was seen more than once but under ten times. The chain has TRBV24-1 and TRBJ2-4; the match to TRBD2 covers 11 bases. Per the germline V gene, CDR1 is KGHDR and CDR2 is SFDVKD. J was trimmed by 3 bases and V by 3 bases; bases with no gene match: 9. There are 18 residues in the CDR3. The CDR3 coding sequence is TGTGCCACCAGTGATGCTCGACTAGCGGGATCAGTCAAAAACATTCAGTACTTC. Protein product: CATSDARLAGSVKNIQYF.

This clonotype appeared a few times. The CDR3 DNA is TGCAGTGCTAGTGGCAGGGTGAACACTGAAGCTTTCTTT. Its protein is CSASGRVNTEAFF. J is TRBJ1-1 and V is TRBV20-1; weak D call: TRBD1 (5 bases). The CDR3 loop spans 13 amino acids. V shed 3 bases and J shed 0 bases, with 8 bases lying between them. Germline V gene sequence: CDR1 DFQATT, CDR2 SNEGSKA (reference sequence).